The 7 T cell receptor beta chains reported below all come from one sample, sequenced in a study of CD8 T cells in ankylosing spondylitis. One entry per CDR3 protein, called by TCRdb with MiXCR from the 5' RACE reads. This table holds roughly 250,000 distinct CDR3 sequences, approximately 9% found once. The material sequenced was blood, either unsorted or a sorted T cell fraction (not recorded which). These receptors came from a male donor with ankylosing spondylitis or in good health (not recorded which).

This clonotype was recorded a few times. The chain couples TRBV7-2 to TRBJ2-5, with D unclear. The V gene lost 5 bases and the J gene lost 2 bases, with 9 bases spanning the gap. The length of the CDR3 is 13 residues. From germline, CDR1 is SGHTA and CDR2 FQGNSA. The CDR3 DNA reads as TGTGCCAGCAGCACGCGACCTCAAGAGACCCAGTACTTC. Translated: CASSTRPQETQYF.

The sample holds many counts of this clonotype. This rearrangement joins TRBV7-2 to TRBJ2-2; a weak D match, TRBD1 (5 bases). The CDR3 extends over 15 amino acids. Germline V gene lookup returns CDR1 SGHTA and CDR2 FQGNSA. V lost 3 bases to trimming and J lost 0 bases, with 8 bases between them. The CDR3 region has the DNA TGTGCCAGCAGCTTCGTAGGGGCGAACACCGGGGAGCTGTTTTTT. It yields the protein CASSFVGANTGELFF.

This clonotype was counted at least ten times. The CDR3 spells CSAARDRAVDGYTF. The DNA for the CDR3 is TGCAGTGCTGCCCGGGACAGGGCAGTTGATGGCTACACCTTC. The chain couples TRBV20-1 to TRBJ1-2; 9 bases are shared with TRBD1. Germline CDR1 reads DFQATT; CDR2 reads SNEGSKA (reference sequence). The CDR3 has 14 amino acids. Losses at the gene ends were 5 bases for V and 6 bases for J; bases not matched to a gene: 10.

This chain joins TRBV7-9 and TRBJ2-5; 9 bases agree with TRBD2. This CDR3 is built from 15 residues. The J segment lost 2 bases and the V segment lost 5 bases, leaving 6 bases of the junction unmatched. In germline, CDR1 is SEHNR, CDR2 FQNEAQ (reference sequence). The CDR3 nucleotides are TGTGCCAGCAGCCCTTACAGCGGGAGGCAAGAGACCCAGTACTTC. It yields the protein CASSPYSGRQETQYF.

CDR3 in DNA: TGCAGTGCTAGAGATCGCCGCGGGGTCTTCTACGAGCAGTACTTC. Encoded protein: CSARDRRGVFYEQYF. The rearrangement uses TRBV20-1 and TRBJ2-7; D may be TRBD2 (6 bases). V lost 0 bases to trimming and J lost 3 bases, with 15 bases between them. Germline CDR1 is DFQATT and CDR2 is SNEGSKA (reference sequence). The CDR3 totals 15 residues.

This clonotype occurred many times. The chain is built from TRBV5-1 and TRBJ1-4; D gene unclear. The CDR3 runs 15 residues. Trimming stripped 0 bases from V and 5 bases from J, with 11 bases between. CDR1 SGHRS and CDR2 YFSETQ come from the germline V gene. CDR3 protein: CASSLEGLENEKLFF. CDR3 in DNA: TGCGCCAGCAGCTTGGAAGGCCTGGAGAATGAAAAACTGTTTTTT.

This clonotype was counted ten times or more. The chain carries TRBV5-1 and TRBJ1-1; tentatively, D is TRBD1 (6 bases). In germline, CDR1 is SGHRS, CDR2 YFSETQ. The germline V and J ends were trimmed by 3 bases and 4 bases, with 10 bases remaining between them. This CDR3 has 13 residues. CDR3 bases: TGCGCCAGCAGCTCGGACAGCCGCACTGAAGCTTTCTTT. This encodes CASSSDSRTEAFF.